This passage covers 23 T cell receptor beta chains from one sample sequenced in a study of shared clonotypes between healthy human individuals. Libraries were prepared by immunoSEQ multiplex PCR; TCRdb keeps only in-frame clonotypes and omits some of them. Of around 2.1 million clones listed, 95% are singletons. Sequencing was carried out using naive CD4+ T cells sorted from blood. Subset indicated: CD45RA+ positively selected. The receptor set was obtained from a man aged 18-30 years in good health.

The chain couples TRBV27 to TRBJ1-6; D might be TRBD1 (6 bases). V lost 3 bases and J lost 6, with 18 bases in between. This CDR3 has 17 residues. Looked up from germline, CDR1 is MNHEY and CDR2 is SMNVEV (reference sequence). The CDR3 region has the DNA TGTGCCAGCAGTTTGGTGCAGGGGCGAGGGACTAATTCACCCCTCCACTTT. Translating gives CASSLVQGRGTNSPLHF.

This chain connects TRBV11-2 to TRBJ2-7; tentatively, D is TRBD2 (6 bases). There are 16 residues in the CDR3. Trimming took 4 bases from V and 2 from J, leaving 18 bases between them. The germline gives CDR1 SGHAT, CDR2 FQNNGV. This chain's CDR3 is CASSYSGAGTTYEQYF. DNA of the CDR3: TGTGCCAGCAGCTACTCCGGTGCGGGGACCACCTACGAGCAGTACTTC.

The gene calls are TRBV6-6 and TRBJ2-7, with TRBD2 identical over 8 bases. The germline V gene has CDR1 MNHNY and CDR2 SVGAGI (reference sequence). This CDR3 contains 15 residues. J lost 1 base, V lost 5 bases, and 7 bases had no gene match. This CDR3 reads CASSTTSGTSYEQYF. The CDR3 DNA reads TGTGCCAGCAGTACCACTAGCGGAACTTCCTACGAGCAGTACTTC.

The gene calls are TRBV25-1 and TRBJ2-7, with TRBD2 as a possible D gene (6 bases). Per germline, CDR1 MGHDK and CDR2 SYGVNS. Trimming stripped 5 bases from V and 3 bases from J, with 17 bases between. This CDR3 is built from 15 residues. CDR3 sequence reads: CASSPSAGGSYEQYF. The CDR3 coding sequence is TGTGCCAGCAGTCCCTCGGCCGGGGGAAGCTACGAGCAGTACTTC.

The chain uses TRBV5-4 and TRBJ2-7; 10 bases align to TRBD2. The CDR3 spans 15 residues. With 4 bases clipped from V and 3 bases from J, the junction kept 7 bases outside the gene matches. Germline CDR1 SGHNT, CDR2 YYREEE (reference sequence). The CDR3 is CASSPLGTSVYEQYF. The CDR3, as DNA: TGTGCCAGCAGCCCCCTCGGGACTAGCGTCTACGAGCAGTACTTC. The variable domain in full, with the rest retrieved from reference TRBV5-4 and TRBJ2-7, is ETGVTQSPTHLIKTRGQQVTLRCSSQSGHNTVSWYQQALGQGPQFIFQYYREEENGRGNFPPRFSGLQFPNYSSELNVNALELDDSALYLCASSPLGTSVYEQYFGPGTRLTVT.

The chain couples TRBV10-3 to TRBJ2-3, with unresolved D. Germline loops: CDR1 ENHRY, CDR2 SYGVKD. V was clipped by 6 bases and J by 6 bases, with 16 bases between them. The length of the CDR3 is 14 residues. CDR3 in amino acids: CAISLDGGRDTQYF. CDR3 bases: TGTGCCATCAGCCTCGACGGTGGCCGCGATACGCAGTATTTT.

J is TRBJ2-7 and V is TRBV7-2; D gene unclear. V was clipped by 5 bases and J by 7 bases, with 15 bases between them. The CDR3 covers 13 residues. Germline CDR1 reads SGHTA; CDR2 reads FQGNSA. CDR3 nucleotides: TGTGCCAGCAGCCCCCTAATGGCCTTGGAGCAGTACTTC. Encoded protein: CASSPLMALEQYF.

The chain carries TRBV10-3 and TRBJ2-1, with 10 bases lining up with TRBD2. CDR1 and CDR2 from the germline V gene are ENHRY and SYGVKD. The CDR3 runs 15 residues. V lost 3 bases to trimming and J lost 4 bases; unmatched junction nucleotides: 3. In nucleotides, the CDR3 is TGTGCCATCAGTGACCAGACTAGCGGGTACAATGAGCAGTTCTTC. It codes for CAISDQTSGYNEQFF.

This chain links TRBV7-9 with TRBJ2-4; unclear D gene. The J call is doubtful: the DNA matches TRBJ2-5 better. The germline V gene has CDR1 SEHNR and CDR2 FQNEAQ (reference sequence). This CDR3 contains 11 residues. CDR3 residues: CASSLGGTQYF. CDR3 DNA sequence: TGTGCCAGCAGCCTAGGCGGGACCCAGTACTTC.

For the CDR3, the DNA is TGTGCCAGCAGTGGAACATCTCAGGGTGTCATCTATGGCTACACCTTC. This sequence encodes CASSGTSQGVIYGYTF. The rearrangement links TRBV2 to TRBJ1-2; perhaps TRBD1 as D (5 bases). This CDR3 has 16 amino acids. V lost 4 bases and J 4 bases, leaving 19 bases between the germline ends. Germline V gives CDR1 SNHLY, CDR2 FYNNEI. Full variable domain (outside the CDR3, taken from reference TRBV2 and TRBJ1-2): EPEVTQTPSHQVTQMGQEVILRCVPISNHLYFYWYRQILGQKVEFLVSFYNNEISEKSEIFDDQFSVERPDGSNFTLKIRSTKLEDSAMYFCASSGTSQGVIYGYTFGSGTRLTVV.

The chain joins TRBV5-3 to TRBJ2-3, with 9 bases that match TRBD1. TRBV5-3 is an open reading frame whose function is uncertain. Losses at the gene ends were 7 bases for V and 6 bases for J; bases not matched to a gene: 12. CDR3 length: 15 amino acids. In nucleotides, the CDR3 is TGTGCCAGAGACCCTTCCCGGGACAGGGATGATACGCAGTATTTT. It is translated as CARDPSRDRDDTQYF.

The chain couples TRBV11-3 to TRBJ1-3; no firm D call. V lost 3 bases to trimming and J lost 3 bases, with 6 bases between them. This CDR3 region has 13 residues. Germline V lookup: CDR1 SGHNT, CDR2 YENEEA. The CDR3 bases are TGTGCCAGCAGCTTGTCCGTTGGAAACACCATATATTTT. Its protein product is CASSLSVGNTIYF.

DNA of the CDR3: TGCAGCGTTGAACCAGGGAATTCTGTAAACACTGAAGCTTTCTTT. It yields the protein CSVEPGNSVNTEAFF. The rearrangement links TRBV29-1 to TRBJ1-1; a possible D gene is TRBD1 (5 bases). The CDR3 is made up of 15 amino acids. The V gene's germline CDR1 is SQVTM and CDR2 ANQGSEA. V was cut by 2 bases and J by 2 bases, with 15 bases left in between.

The chain has TRBV7-2 and TRBJ2-1; D is unclear. Trimming removed 3 bases from V and 0 bases from J, with 6 bases in between. Germline V gene lookup returns CDR1 SGHTA and CDR2 FQGNSA. The CDR3 totals 14 residues. The CDR3, as DNA: TGTGCCAGCAGCTTTGCTGGCTCCTACAATGAGCAGTTCTTC. Translated, it gives CASSFAGSYNEQFF. The whole variable domain, remainder taken from reference TRBV7-2 and TRBJ2-1, is GAGVSQSPSNKVTEKGKDVELRCDPISGHTALYWYRQSLGQGLEFLIYFQGNSAPDKSGLPSDRFSAERTGGSVSTLTIQRTQQEDSAVYLCASSFAGSYNEQFFGPGTRLTVL.

As for this clone: Other DNA sequences in the same sample also yield this CDR3. V and J are TRBV10-3 and TRBJ1-1; D may be TRBD1 (6 bases). The CDR3 runs 14 residues. V was pared by 3 bases and J by 3 bases, with 11 bases between. The V gene's germline CDR1 is ENHRY and CDR2 SYGVKD. CDR3 in DNA: TGTGCCATCAGTGACCGGGCAGGGGACACTGAAGCTTTCTTT. Protein product: CAISDRAGDTEAFF.

This clone has just one count. The V gene is TRBV6-5, the J gene TRBJ2-3; possible D gene TRBD2, 6 bases. Germline values: CDR1 MNHEY, CDR2 SVGAGI. CDR3 length: 15 amino acids. Trimming left V 1 base short and J 1 base short, with 9 bases between. Here the CDR3 reads CASSYWAGRTDTQYF. CDR3 bases: TGTGCCAGCAGTTACTGGGCGGGGCGCACAGATACGCAGTATTTT.

A word on this clone: Other nucleotide sequences in the sample specify the same CDR3. The genes are TRBV11-2 and TRBJ2-1; D unresolved. The CDR3 totals 12 residues. Germline CDR1 SGHAT, CDR2 FQNNGV. With 0 bases removed from V and 9 bases from J, the gap between germline ends came to 6 bases. CDR3 sequence (DNA): TGTGCCAGCAGCTTAGATCTGGGTGAGCAGTTCTTC. It is translated as CASSLDLGEQFF.

The DNA for the CDR3 is TGCGCCAGCAGCTTGGGGATGAATGAGCAGTTCTTC. Its translation is CASSLGMNEQFF. The chain joins TRBV5-1 to TRBJ2-1; D gene ambiguous. CDR1 is SGHRS, CDR2 YFSETQ, per germline. Trimming took 0 bases from V and 7 from J, leaving 5 bases between them. The CDR3 loop spans 12 amino acids.

Of note for this clone: Different DNA sequences within this sample yield the same CDR3. The genes are TRBV5-1 and TRBJ2-3, with D possibly matching TRBD2 (6 bases). In germline, CDR1 is SGHRS, CDR2 YFSETQ. The CDR3 loop spans 15 amino acids. V lost 0 bases and J lost 0, with 8 bases in between. Here the CDR3 DNA reads TGCGCCAGCAGCTTGGGTGGGAGGAGCACAGATACGCAGTATTTT. Protein sequence: CASSLGGRSTDTQYF.

This chain joins TRBV4-1 and TRBJ1-1, with D possibly matching TRBD1 (5 bases). This CDR3 contains 17 residues. Per the germline V gene, CDR1 is MGHRA and CDR2 is YSYEKL. Trimming stripped 2 bases from V and 7 bases from J, with 23 bases between. DNA of the CDR3: TGCGCCAGCAGCCAAAATCCCGCCTTTAGGGGCGTTGATGAAGCTTTCTTT. It codes for CASSQNPAFRGVDEAFF.

The chain uses TRBV4-1 and TRBJ2-2, with D possibly matching TRBD2 (6 bases). Germline CDR1 and CDR2: MGHRA and YSYEKL. This CDR3 is built from 17 residues. The V end was cut by 0 bases, the J end by 1 base, with 12 bases between. CDR3 DNA sequence: TGCGCCAGCAGCCAAGAAAGGTGGAGGGGGAACACCGGGGAGCTGTTTTTT. This translates into CASSQERWRGNTGELFF.

The chain employs TRBV27 and TRBJ1-5, with D perhaps matching TRBD1 (5 bases). V was cut by 6 bases and J by 4 bases, with 16 bases left in between. The CDR3 length is 15 residues. Germline-derived CDR1 and CDR2 are MNHEY and SMNVEV (reference sequence). Here the CDR3 reads CASRLRDGSNQPQHF. CDR3 nucleotide sequence: TGTGCCAGCAGATTAAGGGACGGCTCAAATCAGCCCCAGCATTTT.

The chain employs TRBV27 and TRBJ1-6, with 7 bases aligning to TRBD1. The CDR3 has 15 residues. The germline V gene has CDR1 MNHEY and CDR2 SMNVEV (reference sequence). Trimming at V came to 4 bases and at J to 4 bases, leaving 4 bases not matched to a gene. DNA of the CDR3: TGTGCCAGCAGTTGGGGACAGCCGTATAATTCACCCCTCCACTTT. This sequence encodes CASSWGQPYNSPLHF.